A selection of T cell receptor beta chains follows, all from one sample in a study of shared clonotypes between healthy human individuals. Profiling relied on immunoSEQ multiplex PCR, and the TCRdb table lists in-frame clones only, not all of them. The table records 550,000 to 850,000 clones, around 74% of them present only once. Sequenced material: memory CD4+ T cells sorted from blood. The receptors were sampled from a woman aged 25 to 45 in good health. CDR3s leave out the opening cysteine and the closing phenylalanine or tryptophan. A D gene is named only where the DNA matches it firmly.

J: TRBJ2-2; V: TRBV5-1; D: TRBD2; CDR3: ASFGVAGHTGELF
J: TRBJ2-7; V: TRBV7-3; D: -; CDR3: ASSLMGVLYEQY
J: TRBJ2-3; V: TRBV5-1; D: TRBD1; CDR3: ASSSTGAVASDTQY
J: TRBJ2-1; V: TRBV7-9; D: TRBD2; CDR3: ASGIAGGRGNEQF
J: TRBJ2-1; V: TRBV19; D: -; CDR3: ASSIGRSSYNEQF
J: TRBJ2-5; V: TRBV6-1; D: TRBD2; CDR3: ASRTGGDGETQY
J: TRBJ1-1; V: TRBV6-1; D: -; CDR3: ASSARGNSHAEAF
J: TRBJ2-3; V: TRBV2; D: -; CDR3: ASSPIVRASTDTQY
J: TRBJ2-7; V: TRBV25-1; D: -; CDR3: ASSDHAEPYYEQY
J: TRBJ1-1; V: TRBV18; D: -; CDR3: ASSPAGYRMNTEAF
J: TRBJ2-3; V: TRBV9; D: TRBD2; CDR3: ASSVGKAGGPQDTQY
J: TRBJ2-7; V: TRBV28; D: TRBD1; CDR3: ASSYGRGFSYEQY
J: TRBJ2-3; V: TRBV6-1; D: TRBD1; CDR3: ATRTGTSTDTQY